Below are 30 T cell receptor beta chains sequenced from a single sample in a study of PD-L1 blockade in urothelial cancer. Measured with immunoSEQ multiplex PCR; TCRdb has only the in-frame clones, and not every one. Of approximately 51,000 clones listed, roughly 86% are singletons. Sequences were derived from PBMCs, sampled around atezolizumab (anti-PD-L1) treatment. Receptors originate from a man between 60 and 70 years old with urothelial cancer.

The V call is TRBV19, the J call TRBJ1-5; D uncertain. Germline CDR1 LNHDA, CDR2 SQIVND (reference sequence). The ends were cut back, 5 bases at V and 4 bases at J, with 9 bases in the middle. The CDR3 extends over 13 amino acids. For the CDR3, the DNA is TGTGCCAGTAGTTGGGCCGCGAATCAGCCCCAGCATTTT. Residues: CASSWAANQPQHF.

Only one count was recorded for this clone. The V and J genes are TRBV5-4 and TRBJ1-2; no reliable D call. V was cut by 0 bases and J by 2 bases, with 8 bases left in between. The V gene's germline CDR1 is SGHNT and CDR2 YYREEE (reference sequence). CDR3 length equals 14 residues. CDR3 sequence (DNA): TGTGCCAGCAGCTTGGACAAAAACAACTATGGCTACACCTTC. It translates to CASSLDKNNYGYTF.

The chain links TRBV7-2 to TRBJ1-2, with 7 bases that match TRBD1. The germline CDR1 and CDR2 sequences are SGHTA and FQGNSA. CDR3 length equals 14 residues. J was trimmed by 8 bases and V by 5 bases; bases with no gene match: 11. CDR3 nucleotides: TGTGCCAGCAGCCCCGCCCACAGGGGAGAGGGCTACACCTTC. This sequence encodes CASSPAHRGEGYTF. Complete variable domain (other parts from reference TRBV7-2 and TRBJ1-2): GAGVSQSPSNKVTEKGKDVELRCDPISGHTALYWYRQSLGQGLEFLIYFQGNSAPDKSGLPSDRFSAERTGGSVSTLTIQRTQQEDSAVYLCASSPAHRGEGYTFGSGTRLTVV.

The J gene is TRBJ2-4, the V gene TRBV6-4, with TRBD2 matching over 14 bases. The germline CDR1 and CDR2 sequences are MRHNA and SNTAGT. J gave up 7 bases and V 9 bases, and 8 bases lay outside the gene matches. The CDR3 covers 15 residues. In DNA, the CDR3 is TGTGCCAGGACTAGCGGGGGGGCCCCTAGGAACATTCAGTACTTC. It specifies CARTSGGAPRNIQYF.

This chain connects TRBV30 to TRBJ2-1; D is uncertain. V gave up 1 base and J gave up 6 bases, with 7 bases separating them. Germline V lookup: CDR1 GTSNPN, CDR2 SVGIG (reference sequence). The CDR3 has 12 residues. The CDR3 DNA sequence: TGTGCCTGGAGTGCCAGAGGCAATGAGCAGTTCTTC. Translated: CAWSARGNEQFF.

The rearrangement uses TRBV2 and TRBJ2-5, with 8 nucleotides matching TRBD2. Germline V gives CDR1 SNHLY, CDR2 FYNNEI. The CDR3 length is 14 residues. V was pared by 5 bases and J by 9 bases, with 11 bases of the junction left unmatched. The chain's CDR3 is CASSTSGGPGAQYF. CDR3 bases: TGTGCCAGCAGTACTAGCGGAGGGCCTGGGGCCCAGTACTTC.

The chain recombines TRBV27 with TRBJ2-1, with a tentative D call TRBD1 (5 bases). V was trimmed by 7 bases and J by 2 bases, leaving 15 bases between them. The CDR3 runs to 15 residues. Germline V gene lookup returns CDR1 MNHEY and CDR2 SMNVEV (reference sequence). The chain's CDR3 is CASIDKDNPYNEQFF. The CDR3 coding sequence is TGTGCCAGCATTGATAAGGACAATCCCTACAATGAGCAGTTCTTC.

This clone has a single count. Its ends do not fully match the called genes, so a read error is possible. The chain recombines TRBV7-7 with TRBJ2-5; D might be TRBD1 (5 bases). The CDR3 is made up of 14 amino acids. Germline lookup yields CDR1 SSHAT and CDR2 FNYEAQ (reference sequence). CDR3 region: CASSFGAGQETQYF. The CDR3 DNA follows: TGTGCTAGCAGCTTTGGGGCTGGGCAGGAGACCCAGTACTTC.

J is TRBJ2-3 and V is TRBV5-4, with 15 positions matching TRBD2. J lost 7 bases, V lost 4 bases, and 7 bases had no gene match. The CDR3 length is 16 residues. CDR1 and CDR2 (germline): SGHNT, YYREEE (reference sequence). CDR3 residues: CASSPRTSGGDHTQYF. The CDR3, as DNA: TGTGCCAGCAGCCCGAGGACTAGCGGGGGGGATCATACGCAGTATTTT.

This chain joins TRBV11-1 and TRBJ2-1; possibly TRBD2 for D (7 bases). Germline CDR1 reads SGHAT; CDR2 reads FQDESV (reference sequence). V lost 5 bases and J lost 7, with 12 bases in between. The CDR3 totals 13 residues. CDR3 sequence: CASSLGGGNEQFF. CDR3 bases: TGTGCCAGCAGCCTAGGGGGAGGGAATGAGCAGTTCTTC.

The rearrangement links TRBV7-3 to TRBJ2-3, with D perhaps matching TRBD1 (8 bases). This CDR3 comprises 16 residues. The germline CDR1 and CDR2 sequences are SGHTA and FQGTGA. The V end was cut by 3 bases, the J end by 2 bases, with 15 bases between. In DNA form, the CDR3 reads TGTGCCAGCAGCTTCAGGGGGCGGGGGAACACAGATACGCAGTATTTT. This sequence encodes CASSFRGRGNTDTQYF.

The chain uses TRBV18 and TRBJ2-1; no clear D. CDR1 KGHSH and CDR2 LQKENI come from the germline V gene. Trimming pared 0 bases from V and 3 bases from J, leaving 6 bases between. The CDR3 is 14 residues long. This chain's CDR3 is CASSPPLDYNEQFF. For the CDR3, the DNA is TGTGCCAGCTCACCACCGCTAGACTACAATGAGCAGTTCTTC.

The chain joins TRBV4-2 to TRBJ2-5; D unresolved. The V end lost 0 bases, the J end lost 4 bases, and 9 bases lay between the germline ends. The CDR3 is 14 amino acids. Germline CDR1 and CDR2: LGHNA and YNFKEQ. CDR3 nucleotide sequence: TGTGCCAGCAGCCAAGAACAATCAGTAGAGACCCAGTACTTC. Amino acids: CASSQEQSVETQYF.

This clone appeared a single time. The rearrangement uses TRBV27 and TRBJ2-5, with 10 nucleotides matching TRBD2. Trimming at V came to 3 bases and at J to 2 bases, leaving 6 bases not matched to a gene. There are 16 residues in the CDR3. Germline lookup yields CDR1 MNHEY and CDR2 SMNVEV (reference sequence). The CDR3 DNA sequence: TGTGCCAGCAGTTTGGGTACTAGCGGGAAACAAGAGACCCAGTACTTC. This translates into CASSLGTSGKQETQYF.

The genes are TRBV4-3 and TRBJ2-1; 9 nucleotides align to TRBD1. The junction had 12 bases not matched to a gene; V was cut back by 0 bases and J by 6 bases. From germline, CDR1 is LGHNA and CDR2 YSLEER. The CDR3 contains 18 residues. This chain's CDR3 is CASSQDGPGQGTANEQFF. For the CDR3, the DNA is TGCGCCAGCAGCCAAGATGGTCCCGGACAGGGGACGGCCAATGAGCAGTTCTTC.

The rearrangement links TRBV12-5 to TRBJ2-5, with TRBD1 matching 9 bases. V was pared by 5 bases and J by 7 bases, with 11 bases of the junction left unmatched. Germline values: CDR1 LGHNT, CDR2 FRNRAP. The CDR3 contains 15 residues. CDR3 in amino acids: CASGPRDRVSGTQYF. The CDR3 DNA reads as TGTGCTAGTGGTCCACGGGACAGGGTCAGCGGGACCCAGTACTTC.

CDR3 bases: TGCGCCAGCAGCCAAGTTCAGAATTCACCCCTCCACTTT. Protein sequence: CASSQVQNSPLHF. The chain links TRBV4-1 to TRBJ1-6; D remains ambiguous. Germline CDR1 reads MGHRA; CDR2 reads YSYEKL. The V and J ends lost 1 base and 7 bases respectively, with 5 bases between them. The CDR3 loop spans 13 amino acids.

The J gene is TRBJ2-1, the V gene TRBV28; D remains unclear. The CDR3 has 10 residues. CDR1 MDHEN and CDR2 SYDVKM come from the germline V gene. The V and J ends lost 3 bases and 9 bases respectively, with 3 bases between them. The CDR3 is CASSFREQFF. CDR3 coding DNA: TGTGCCAGCAGTTTTCGTGAGCAGTTCTTC.

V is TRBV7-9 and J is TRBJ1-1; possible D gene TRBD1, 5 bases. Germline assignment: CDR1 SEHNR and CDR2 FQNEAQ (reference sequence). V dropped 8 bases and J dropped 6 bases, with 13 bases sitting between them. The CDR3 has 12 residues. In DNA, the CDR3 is TGTGCCAGCGACAGTTCCCCTGCTGAAGCTTTCTTT. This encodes CASDSSPAEAFF.

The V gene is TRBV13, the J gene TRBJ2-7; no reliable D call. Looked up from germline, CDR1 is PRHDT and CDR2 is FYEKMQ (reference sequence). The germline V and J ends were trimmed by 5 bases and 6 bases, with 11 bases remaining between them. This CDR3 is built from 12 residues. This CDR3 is CASSLRLFEQYF. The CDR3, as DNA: TGTGCCAGCAGCCTCAGATTGTTCGAGCAGTACTTC.

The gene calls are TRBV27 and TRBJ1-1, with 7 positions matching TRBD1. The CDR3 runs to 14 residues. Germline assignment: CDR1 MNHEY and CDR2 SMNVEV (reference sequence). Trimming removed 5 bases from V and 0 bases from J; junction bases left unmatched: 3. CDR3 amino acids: CASSIGTVNTEAFF. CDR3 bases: TGTGCCAGCAGTATAGGGACAGTGAACACTGAAGCTTTCTTT.

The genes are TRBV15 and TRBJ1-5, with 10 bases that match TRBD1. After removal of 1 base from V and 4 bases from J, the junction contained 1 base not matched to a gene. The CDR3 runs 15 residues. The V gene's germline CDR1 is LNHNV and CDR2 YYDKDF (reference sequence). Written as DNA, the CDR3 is TGTGCCACCAGCAGAGGGGACAGGGGTAATCAGCCCCAGCATTTT. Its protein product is CATSRGDRGNQPQHF.

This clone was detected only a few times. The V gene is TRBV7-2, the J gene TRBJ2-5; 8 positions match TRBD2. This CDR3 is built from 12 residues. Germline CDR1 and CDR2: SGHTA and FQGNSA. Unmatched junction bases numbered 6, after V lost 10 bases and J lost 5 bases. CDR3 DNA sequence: TGTGCCACCTCCCCTAGCGGGGAGACCCAGTACTTC. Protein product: CATSPSGETQYF. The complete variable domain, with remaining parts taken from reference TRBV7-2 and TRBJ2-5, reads GAGVSQSPSNKVTEKGKDVELRCDPISGHTALYWYRQSLGQGLEFLIYFQGNSAPDKSGLPSDRFSAERTGGSVSTLTIQRTQQEDSAVYLCATSPSGETQYFGPGTRLLVL.

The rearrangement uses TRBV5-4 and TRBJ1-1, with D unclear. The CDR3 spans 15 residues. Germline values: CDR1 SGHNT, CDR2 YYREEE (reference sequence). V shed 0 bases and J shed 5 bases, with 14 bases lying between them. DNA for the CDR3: TGTGCCAGCAGCTTGGGCGGCAGTTCTGGTACTGAAGCTTTCTTT. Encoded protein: CASSLGGSSGTEAFF.

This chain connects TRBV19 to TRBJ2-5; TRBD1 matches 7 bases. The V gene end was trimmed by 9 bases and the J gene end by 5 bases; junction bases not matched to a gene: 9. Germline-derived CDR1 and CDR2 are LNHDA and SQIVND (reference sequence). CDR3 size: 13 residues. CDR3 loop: CASLTGDGETQYF. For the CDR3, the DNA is TGTGCCAGCCTTACAGGGGATGGGGAGACCCAGTACTTC.

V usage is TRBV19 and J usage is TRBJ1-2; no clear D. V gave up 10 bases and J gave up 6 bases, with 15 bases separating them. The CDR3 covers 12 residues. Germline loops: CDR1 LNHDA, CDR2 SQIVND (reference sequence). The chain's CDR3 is CATRRGMDGYTF. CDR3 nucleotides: TGTGCCACCCGGCGGGGAATGGATGGCTACACCTTC.

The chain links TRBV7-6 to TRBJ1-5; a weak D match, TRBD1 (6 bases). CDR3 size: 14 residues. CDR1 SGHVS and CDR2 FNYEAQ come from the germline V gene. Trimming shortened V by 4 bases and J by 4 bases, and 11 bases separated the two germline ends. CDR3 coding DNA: TGTGCCAGCAGCTCAGAGAGGGGGAATCAGCCCCAGCATTTT. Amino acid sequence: CASSSERGNQPQHF. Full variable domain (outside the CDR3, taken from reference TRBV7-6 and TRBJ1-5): GAGVSQSPRYKVTKRGQDVALRCDPISGHVSLYWYRQALGQGPEFLTYFNYEAQQDKSGLPNDRFSAERPEGSISTLTIQRTEQRDSAMYRCASSSERGNQPQHFGDGTRLSIL.

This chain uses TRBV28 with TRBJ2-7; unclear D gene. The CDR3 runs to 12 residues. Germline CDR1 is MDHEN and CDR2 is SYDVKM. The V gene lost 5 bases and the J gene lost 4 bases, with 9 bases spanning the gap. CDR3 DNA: TGTGCCAGCAGTCTTCCTGTGTACGAGCAGTACTTC. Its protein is CASSLPVYEQYF.

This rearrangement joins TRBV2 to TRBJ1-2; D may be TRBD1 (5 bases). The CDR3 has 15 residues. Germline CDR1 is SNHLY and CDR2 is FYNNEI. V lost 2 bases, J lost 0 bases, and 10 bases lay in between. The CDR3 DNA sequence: TGTGCCAGCAGTGAATGGGGCCAAGCTAACTATGGCTACACCTTC. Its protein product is CASSEWGQANYGYTF.

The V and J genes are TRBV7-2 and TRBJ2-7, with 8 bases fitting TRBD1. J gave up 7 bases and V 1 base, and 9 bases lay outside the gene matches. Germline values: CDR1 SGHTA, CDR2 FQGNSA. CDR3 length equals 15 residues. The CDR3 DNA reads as TGTGCCAGCAGCTTAGAGTCAGGGGGCATGTGGGAGCAGTACTTC. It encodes CASSLESGGMWEQYF.